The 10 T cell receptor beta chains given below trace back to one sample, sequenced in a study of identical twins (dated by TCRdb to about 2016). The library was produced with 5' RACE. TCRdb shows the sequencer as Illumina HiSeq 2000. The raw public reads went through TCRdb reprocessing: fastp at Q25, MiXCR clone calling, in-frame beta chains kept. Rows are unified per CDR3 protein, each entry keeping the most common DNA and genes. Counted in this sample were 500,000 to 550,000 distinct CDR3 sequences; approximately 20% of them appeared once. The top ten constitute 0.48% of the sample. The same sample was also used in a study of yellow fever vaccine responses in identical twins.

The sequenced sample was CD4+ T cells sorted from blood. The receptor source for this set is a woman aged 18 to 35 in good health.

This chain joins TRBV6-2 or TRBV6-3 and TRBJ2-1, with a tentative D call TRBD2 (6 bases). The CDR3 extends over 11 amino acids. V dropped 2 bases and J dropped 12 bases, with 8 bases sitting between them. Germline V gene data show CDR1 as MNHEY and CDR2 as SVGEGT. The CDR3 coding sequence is TGTGCCAGCAGTTACAGACTAGGGCAGTTCTTC. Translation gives CASSYRLGQFF.

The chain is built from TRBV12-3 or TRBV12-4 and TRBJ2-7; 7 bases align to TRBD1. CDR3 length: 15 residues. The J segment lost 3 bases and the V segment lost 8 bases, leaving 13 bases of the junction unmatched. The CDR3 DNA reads TGTGCCAGCGGCCTCCGGGACAGAGCCCACTACGAGCAGTACTTC. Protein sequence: CASGLRDRAHYEQYF.

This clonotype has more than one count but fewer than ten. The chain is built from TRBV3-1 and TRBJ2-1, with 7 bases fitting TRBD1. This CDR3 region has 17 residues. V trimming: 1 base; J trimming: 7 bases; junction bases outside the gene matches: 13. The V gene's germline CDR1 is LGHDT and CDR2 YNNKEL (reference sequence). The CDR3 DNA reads TGTGCCAGCAGCCAAGGCACTTCCGGGACAGTGAATAATGAGCAGTTCTTC. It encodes CASSQGTSGTVNNEQFF.

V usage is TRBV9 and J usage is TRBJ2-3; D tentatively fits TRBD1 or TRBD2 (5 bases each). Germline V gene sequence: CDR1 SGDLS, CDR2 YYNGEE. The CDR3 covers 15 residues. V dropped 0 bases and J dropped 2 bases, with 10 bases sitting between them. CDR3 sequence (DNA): TGTGCCAGCAGCGTAGTAACGGGACCCACAGATACGCAGTATTTT. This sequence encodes CASSVVTGPTDTQYF. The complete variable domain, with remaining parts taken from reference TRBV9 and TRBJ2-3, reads DSGVTQTPKHLITATGQRVTLRCSPRSGDLSVYWYQQSLDQGLQFLIQYYNGEERAKGNILERFSAQQFPDLHSELNLSSLELGDSALYFCASSVVTGPTDTQYFGPGTRLTVL.

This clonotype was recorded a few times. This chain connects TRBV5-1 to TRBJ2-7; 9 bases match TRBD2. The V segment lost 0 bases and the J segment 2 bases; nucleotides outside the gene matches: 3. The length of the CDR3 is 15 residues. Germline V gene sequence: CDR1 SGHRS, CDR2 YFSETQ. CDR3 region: CASSLGTSATYEQYF. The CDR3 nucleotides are TGCGCCAGCAGCTTGGGGACTAGCGCTACCTACGAGCAGTACTTC.

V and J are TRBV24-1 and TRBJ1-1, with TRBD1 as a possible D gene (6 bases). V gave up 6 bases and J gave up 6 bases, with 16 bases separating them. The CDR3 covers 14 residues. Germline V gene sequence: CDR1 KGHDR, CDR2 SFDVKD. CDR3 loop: CATSLTGLPSEAFF. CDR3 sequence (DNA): TGTGCCACCAGTTTAACAGGGCTTCCGTCTGAAGCTTTCTTT.

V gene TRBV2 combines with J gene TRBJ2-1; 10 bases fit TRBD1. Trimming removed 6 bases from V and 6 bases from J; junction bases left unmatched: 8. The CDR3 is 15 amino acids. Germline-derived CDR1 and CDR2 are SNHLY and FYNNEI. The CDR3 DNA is TGTGCCAGCAGATCGACAGGGGGCGCCGTCAATGAGCAGTTCTTC. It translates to CASRSTGGAVNEQFF.

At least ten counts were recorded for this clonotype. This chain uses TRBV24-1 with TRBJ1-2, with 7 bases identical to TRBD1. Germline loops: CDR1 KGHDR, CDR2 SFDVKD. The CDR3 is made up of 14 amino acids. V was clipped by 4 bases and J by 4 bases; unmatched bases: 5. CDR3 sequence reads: CATSDSGQIYGYTF. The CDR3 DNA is TGTGCCACCAGTGACTCGGGACAGATCTATGGCTACACCTTC.

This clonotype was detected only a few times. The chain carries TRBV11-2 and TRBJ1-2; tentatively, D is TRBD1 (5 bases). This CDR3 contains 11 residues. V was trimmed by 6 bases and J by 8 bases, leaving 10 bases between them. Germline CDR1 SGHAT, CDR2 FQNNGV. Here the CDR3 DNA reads TGTGCCAGCAGGGCGGGGGAAGGCTACACCTTC. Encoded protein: CASRAGEGYTF.

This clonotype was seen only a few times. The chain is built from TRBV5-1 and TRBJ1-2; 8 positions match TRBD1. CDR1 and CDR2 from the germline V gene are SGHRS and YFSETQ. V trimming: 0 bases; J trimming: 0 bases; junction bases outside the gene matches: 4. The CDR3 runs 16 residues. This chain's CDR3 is CASSLGQGSSNYGYTF. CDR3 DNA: TGCGCCAGCAGCTTGGGACAGGGGAGCTCTAACTATGGCTACACCTTC.